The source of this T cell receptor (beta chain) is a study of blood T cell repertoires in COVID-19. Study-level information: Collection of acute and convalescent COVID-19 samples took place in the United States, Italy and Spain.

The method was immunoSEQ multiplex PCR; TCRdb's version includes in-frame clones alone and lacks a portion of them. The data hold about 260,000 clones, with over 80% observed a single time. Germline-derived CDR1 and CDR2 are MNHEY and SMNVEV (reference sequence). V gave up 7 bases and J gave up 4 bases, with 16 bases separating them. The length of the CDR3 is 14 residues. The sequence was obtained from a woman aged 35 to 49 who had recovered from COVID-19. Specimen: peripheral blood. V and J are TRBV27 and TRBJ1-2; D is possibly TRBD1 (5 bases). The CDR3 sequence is CASKKLTAGYGYTF. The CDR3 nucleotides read TGTGCCAGCAAAAAACTGACAGCCGGCTATGGCTACACCTTC.